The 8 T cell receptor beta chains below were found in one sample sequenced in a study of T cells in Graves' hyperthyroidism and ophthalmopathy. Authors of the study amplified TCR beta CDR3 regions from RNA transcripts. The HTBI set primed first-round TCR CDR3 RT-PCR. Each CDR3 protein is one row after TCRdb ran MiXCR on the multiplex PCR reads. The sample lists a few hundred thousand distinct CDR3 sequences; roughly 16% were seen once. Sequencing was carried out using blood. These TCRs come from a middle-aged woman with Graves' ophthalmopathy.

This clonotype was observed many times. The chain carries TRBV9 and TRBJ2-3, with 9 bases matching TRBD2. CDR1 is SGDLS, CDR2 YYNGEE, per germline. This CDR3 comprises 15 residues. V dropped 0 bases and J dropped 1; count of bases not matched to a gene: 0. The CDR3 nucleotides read TGTGCCAGCAGCGTAGGACTAGCGGGCACAGATACGCAGTATTTT. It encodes CASSVGLAGTDTQYF.

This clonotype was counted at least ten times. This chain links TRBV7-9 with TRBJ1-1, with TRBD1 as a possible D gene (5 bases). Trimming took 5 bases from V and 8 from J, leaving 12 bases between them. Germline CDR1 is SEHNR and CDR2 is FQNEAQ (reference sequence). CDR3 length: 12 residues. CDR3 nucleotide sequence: TGTGCCAGCAGCCTGCAACAGGCGGAAGCTTTCTTT. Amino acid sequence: CASSLQQAEAFF.

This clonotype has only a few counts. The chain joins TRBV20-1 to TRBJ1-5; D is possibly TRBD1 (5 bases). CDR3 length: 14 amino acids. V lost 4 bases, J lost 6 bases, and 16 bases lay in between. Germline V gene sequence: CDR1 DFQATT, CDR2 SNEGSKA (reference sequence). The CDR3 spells CSANLRPGGQPQHF. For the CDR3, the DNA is TGCAGTGCTAACCTTCGGCCCGGGGGTCAGCCCCAGCATTTT.

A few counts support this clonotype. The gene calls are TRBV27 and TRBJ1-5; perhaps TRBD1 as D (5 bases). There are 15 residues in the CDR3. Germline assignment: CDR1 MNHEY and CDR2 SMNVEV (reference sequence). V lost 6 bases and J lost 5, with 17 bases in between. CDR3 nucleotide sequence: TGTGCCAGCAGCGTCCTCGGGGTGGGGCATCAGCCCCAGCATTTT. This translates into CASSVLGVGHQPQHF.

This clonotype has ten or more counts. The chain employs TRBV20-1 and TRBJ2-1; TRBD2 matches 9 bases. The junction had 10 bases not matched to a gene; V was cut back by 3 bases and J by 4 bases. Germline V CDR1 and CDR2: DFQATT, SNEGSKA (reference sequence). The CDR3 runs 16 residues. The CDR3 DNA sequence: TGCAGTGCTAGGCCAAGCGGGGGGCCTGGTTACAATGAGCAGTTCTTC. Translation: CSARPSGGPGYNEQFF.

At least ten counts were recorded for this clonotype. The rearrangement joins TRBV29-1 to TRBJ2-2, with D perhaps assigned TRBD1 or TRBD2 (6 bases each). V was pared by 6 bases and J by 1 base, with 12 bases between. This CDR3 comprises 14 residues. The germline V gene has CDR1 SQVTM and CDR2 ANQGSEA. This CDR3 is CSVAGGMNTGELFF. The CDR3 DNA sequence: TGCAGCGTCGCCGGGGGCATGAACACCGGGGAGCTGTTTTTT.

CDR3 in amino acids: CAARRQGDEKLFF. In nucleotides, the CDR3 is TGTGCCGCGCGGAGACAGGGGGATGAAAAACTGTTTTTT. The chain has TRBV15 and TRBJ1-4; TRBD1 matches 9 bases. J lost 6 bases, V lost 11 bases, and 7 bases had no gene match. This CDR3 is built from 13 residues. Germline lookup yields CDR1 LNHNV and CDR2 YYDKDF (reference sequence). The complete variable domain, with remaining parts taken from reference TRBV15 and TRBJ1-4, reads DAMVIQNPRYQVTQFGKPVTLSCSQTLNHNVMYWYQQKSSQAPKLLFHYYDKDFNNEADTPDNFQSRRPNTSFCFLDIRSPGLGDTAMYLCAARRQGDEKLFFGSGTQLSVL.

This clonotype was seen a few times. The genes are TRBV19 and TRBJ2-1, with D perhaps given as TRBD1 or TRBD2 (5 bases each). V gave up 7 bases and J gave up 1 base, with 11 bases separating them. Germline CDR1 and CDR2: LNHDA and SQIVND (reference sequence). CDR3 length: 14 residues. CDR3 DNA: TGTGCCAGTATGAAGTGGGGGTCCTACAATGAGCAGTTCTTC. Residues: CASMKWGSYNEQFF.